This record looks at one TCR beta chain sequence and its context. This sample was included in a study of control samples from healthy donors and cancer patients. Method: immunoSEQ multiplex PCR; TCRdb's copy keeps in-frame clones and lacks some. The repertoire holds fewer than 95,000 clones, with approximately 86% as singletons. The J segment lost 4 bases and the V segment lost 4 bases, leaving 8 bases of the junction unmatched. CDR1 and CDR2 from the germline V gene are SQVTM and ANQGSEA. The CDR3 totals 14 residues. V and J are TRBV29-1 and TRBJ2-5, with TRBD1 matching over 8 bases. This TCR was sampled from a man aged 25-40 years in good health. The sequencing sample was made of blood. Written as DNA, the CDR3 is TGCAGCGTTGGGAGGACAGGGAATGGAGAGACCCAGTACTTC. Its protein is CSVGRTGNGETQYF.